One T cell receptor beta chain is described in this entry. The target antigen is unknown. The sample originates from a study of shared clonotypes between healthy human individuals. General study results and limits: As a rule, naive subsets had a larger estimated richness than memory subsets.

Investigators spread the genomic DNA of each subset evenly over several immunoSEQ plates. Data came from immunoSEQ multiplex PCR; TCRdb stores just in-frame clones and leaves some out. Of about 700,000 clones listed, about 91% are singletons. V lost 6 bases, J lost 6 bases, and 13 bases stayed unmatched. CDR3 length equals 15 residues. Germline values: CDR1 MDHEN, CDR2 SYDVKM. The naive CD8 subset, CD45RO-negative cells positively selected for CCR7, excluded terminally differentiated effector memory CD45RA+ cells. The sequenced material came from naive CD8+ T cells sorted from blood. The chain recombines TRBV28 with TRBJ2-7, with TRBD2 matching over 8 bases. The TCR originated in a man younger than 45 in good health. The CDR3 region is CASSYTVSGGGEQYF. For the CDR3, the DNA is TGTGCCAGCAGCTATACTGTAAGCGGGGGCGGCGAGCAGTACTTC.